The next 27 T cell receptor beta chains were all read from a single sample in a study of T cells in Graves' hyperthyroidism and ophthalmopathy. Regions amplified from RNA transcripts were the TCR beta CDR3 regions. The HTBI primer set drove a first-round RT-PCR of the TCR CDR3. TCRdb passed the multiplex PCR reads through MiXCR, listing each CDR3 protein once. The sample contains 600,000 or so distinct CDR3 sequences, under 20% of which appear only once. The sequenced sample consisted of blood. All receptors come from a woman in her twenties or thirties with Graves' hyperthyroidism.

This clonotype was seen ten or more times. The chain is built from TRBV10-3 and TRBJ2-5; D uncertain. Deletions cut 2 bases from V and 5 bases from J, with 9 bases between. CDR1 is ENHRY and CDR2 is SYGVKD in the germline V gene. This CDR3 contains 13 residues. As DNA, the CDR3 is TGTGCCATCAGTGAGGGTGTATTGGAGACCCAGTACTTC. Its translation: CAISEGVLETQYF.

The table lists this clonotype with a few counts. J is TRBJ2-2 and V is TRBV20-1; 13 nucleotides match TRBD2. The CDR3 extends over 15 amino acids. Germline V gives CDR1 DFQATT, CDR2 SNEGSKA (reference sequence). The junction had 4 bases not matched to a gene; V was cut back by 3 bases and J by 6 bases. The CDR3 reads CSASGLAGEAGELFF. The CDR3 bases are TGCAGTGCTAGCGGACTAGCGGGAGAGGCCGGGGAGCTGTTTTTT.

The chain recombines TRBV13 with TRBJ2-7; D is undetermined. V lost 7 bases to trimming and J lost 0 bases, with 10 bases between them. The CDR3 loop spans 13 amino acids. Per the germline V gene, CDR1 is PRHDT and CDR2 is FYEKMQ (reference sequence). CDR3 DNA sequence: TGTGCCAGCAACCTCAGGAGCTCCTACGAGCAGTACTTC. Protein: CASNLRSSYEQYF.

Of note for this clonotype: This likely traces to a read error, being one base from a far larger clone. The CDR3 here is CASRLAGVFEQYF. CDR3 bases: TGTGCCAGCAGACTAGCGGGAGTTTTCGAGCAGTACTTC. This sequence joins TRBV6-1 and TRBJ2-7; 11 bases fit TRBD2. This CDR3 contains 13 residues. After removal of 6 bases from V and 6 bases from J, the junction contained 4 bases not matched to a gene. Germline-derived CDR1 and CDR2 are MNHNS and SASEGT.

The V call is TRBV6-1, the J call TRBJ1-1; D is undetermined. The CDR3 has 13 residues. V lost 5 bases to trimming and J lost 11 bases, with 18 bases between them. Germline CDR1 MNHNS, CDR2 SASEGT. The CDR3 nucleotides are TGTGCCAGCAGTATTCCGGGCCTATTTCGGGCTTTCTTT. The encoded protein is CASSIPGLFRAFF.

This clonotype occurred a few times. The chain combines TRBV30 with TRBJ1-1; 10 positions match TRBD1. The germline CDR1 and CDR2 sequences are GTSNPN and SVGIG (reference sequence). This CDR3 comprises 13 residues. V gave up 7 bases and J gave up 5 bases; unmatched junction bases: 7. The CDR3 DNA reads as TGTGCCTCCGACGGACAGGGGGGAACTGAAGCTTTCTTT. Its translation is CASDGQGGTEAFF.

Turning to this clonotype: This may be a read error, as it is one base from a much larger clone. DNA of the CDR3: TGTGCCAGGGCGGACAGGGTAGGAGAGACCCAGTACTTC. Encoded protein: CARADRVGETQYF. The V and J genes are TRBV30 and TRBJ2-5, with TRBD1 identical over 8 bases. This CDR3 spans 13 amino acids. Germline values: CDR1 GTSNPN, CDR2 SVGIG (reference sequence). Trimming at V came to 8 bases and at J to 4 bases, leaving 9 bases not matched to a gene. Full variable domain (rest looked up from reference TRBV30 and TRBJ2-5): SQTIHQWPATLVQPVGSPLSLECTVEGTSNPNLYWYRQAAGRGLQLLFYSVGIGQISSEVPQNLSASRPQDRQFILSSKKLLLSDSGFYLCARADRVGETQYFGPGTRLLVL.

Many counts were recorded for this clonotype. The J gene is TRBJ1-2, the V gene TRBV6-1, with a weak D call TRBD1 (5 bases). The V gene's germline CDR1 is MNHNS and CDR2 SASEGT. The germline V and J ends were trimmed by 5 bases and 4 bases, with 17 bases remaining between them. The CDR3 sequence is 15 residues long. CDR3 amino acids: CASSSGPQTRYGYTF. As DNA, the CDR3 is TGTGCCAGCAGTTCGGGACCGCAGACGCGCTATGGCTACACCTTC.

The V and J genes are TRBV20-1 and TRBJ2-7, with 10 positions matching TRBD2. CDR1 DFQATT and CDR2 SNEGSKA come from the germline V gene (reference sequence). The CDR3 is made up of 14 amino acids. V dropped 5 bases and J dropped 6; count of bases not matched to a gene: 10. In DNA, the CDR3 is TGCAGTGCTGACAGCGGGAGGGCCTTTGGCGAGCAGTACTTC. It codes for CSADSGRAFGEQYF.

This clonotype was observed many times. The genes are TRBV6-1 and TRBJ2-2, with unresolved D. Trimming removed 3 bases from V and 1 base from J, with 9 bases in between. The V gene's germline CDR1 is MNHNS and CDR2 SASEGT. The CDR3 contains 15 residues. The CDR3 sequence: CASSETWGNTGELFF. CDR3 DNA sequence: TGTGCCAGCAGTGAGACATGGGGGAACACCGGGGAGCTGTTTTTT.

This clonotype was recorded many times. This chain links TRBV28 with TRBJ2-6; no clear D. Germline V CDR1 and CDR2: MDHEN, SYDVKM. Trimming took 5 bases from V and 4 from J, leaving 12 bases between them. The CDR3 covers 15 residues. CDR3 in amino acids: CASSRRVPGANVLTF. CDR3 DNA sequence: TGTGCCAGCAGTCGGCGCGTCCCGGGGGCCAACGTCCTGACTTTC.

This clonotype occurred many times. The CDR3, as DNA: TGTGCCAGCAGTTTATCAGGACCTCAGCCCCAGCATTTT. This encodes CASSLSGPQPQHF. The chain couples TRBV12-3 or TRBV12-4 to TRBJ1-5; no definite D call. V shed 2 bases and J shed 6 bases, with 8 bases lying between them. The CDR3 runs 13 residues.

In this sample, this clonotype turned up many times. The chain combines TRBV28 with TRBJ2-1; the match to TRBD2 covers 9 bases. The CDR3 is made up of 16 amino acids. The J segment lost 10 bases and the V segment lost 2 bases, leaving 12 bases of the junction unmatched. Per the germline V gene, CDR1 is MDHEN and CDR2 is SYDVKM. CDR3 protein: CASSLEAGGPTREQFF. CDR3 DNA sequence: TGTGCCAGCAGTTTAGAAGCGGGAGGCCCCACTCGGGAGCAGTTCTTC.

At least ten counts were recorded for this clonotype. The chain is built from TRBV12-3 or TRBV12-4 and TRBJ2-5, with 9 positions matching TRBD1. V was pared by 4 bases and J by 4 bases, with 10 bases of the junction left unmatched. The length of the CDR3 is 16 residues. CDR3 DNA sequence: TGTGCCAGCAGTTCCCCGACAGGGGGGCATGGAGAGACCCAGTACTTC. Its protein is CASSSPTGGHGETQYF.

This clonotype came up many times. This sequence joins TRBV7-2 and TRBJ2-1; possibly TRBD2 for D (6 bases). The germline V gene encodes CDR1 SGHTA and CDR2 FQGNSA. Trimming took 1 base from V and 9 from J, leaving 13 bases between them. This CDR3 region has 14 residues. The CDR3 sequence: CASSLVSVGGEQFF. The CDR3, as DNA: TGTGCCAGCAGCTTAGTGTCTGTGGGGGGTGAGCAGTTCTTC.

This clonotype was detected ten times or more. This chain connects TRBV28 to TRBJ2-5; D not certain. Deletions cut 6 bases from V and 2 bases from J, with 7 bases between. CDR1 and CDR2 (germline): MDHEN, SYDVKM. This CDR3 has 12 residues. The CDR3 here is CASRVAQETQYF. CDR3 in DNA: TGTGCCAGCAGGGTAGCACAAGAGACCCAGTACTTC.

This clonotype was seen ten or more times. The chain recombines TRBV10-3 with TRBJ1-1; 8 bases are a match to TRBD1. This CDR3 is 13 amino acids long. The germline V gene has CDR1 ENHRY and CDR2 SYGVKD. With 7 bases clipped from V and 4 bases from J, the junction kept 5 bases outside the gene matches. This CDR3 reads CAITADRGTEAFF. CDR3 nucleotides: TGTGCCATCACCGCCGACAGGGGCACTGAAGCTTTCTTT.

This clonotype was seen many times. The V call is TRBV5-1, the J call TRBJ2-3, with TRBD1 matching 9 bases. V trimming: 4 bases; J trimming: 2 bases; junction bases outside the gene matches: 5. CDR1 and CDR2 (germline): SGHRS, YFSETQ. The CDR3 is 15 residues long. CDR3: CASSMGQGTTDTQYF. DNA of the CDR3: TGCGCCAGCAGCATGGGACAGGGTACCACAGATACGCAGTATTTT.

There are many counts of this clonotype. The chain carries TRBV20-1 and TRBJ1-6; no reliable D call. The CDR3 extends over 14 amino acids. In germline, CDR1 is DFQATT, CDR2 SNEGSKA (reference sequence). Trimming removed 0 bases from V and 10 bases from J, with 13 bases in between. The chain's CDR3 is CSARDPHGRSPLHF. In DNA, the CDR3 is TGCAGTGCTAGAGACCCCCATGGGAGATCACCCCTCCACTTT.

This clonotype was picked up many times. The CDR3 coding sequence is TGTGCCAGCGGAGACCCCACAGATACGCAGTATTTT. Translation gives CASGDPTDTQYF. The rearrangement uses TRBV28 and TRBJ2-3; D is undetermined. Germline CDR1 reads MDHEN; CDR2 reads SYDVKM. The CDR3 spans 12 residues. Trimming stripped 8 bases from V and 2 bases from J, with 8 bases between.

This clonotype was observed a single time. This rearrangement joins TRBV11-3 to TRBJ2-1; D perhaps matches TRBD2 (5 bases). CDR1 is SGHNT and CDR2 is YENEEA in the germline V gene. The length of the CDR3 is 14 residues. V shed 5 bases and J shed 1 base, with 9 bases lying between them. The CDR3 DNA is TGTGCCAGCAGCGAATCGGGATCCTACAATGAGCAGTTCTTC. Its translation: CASSESGSYNEQFF.

The V call is TRBV19, the J call TRBJ1-5; 8 bases fit TRBD1. With V trimmed by 5 bases and J by 6 bases, 9 bases remained unmatched. The CDR3 spans 15 residues. Germline V gene data show CDR1 as LNHDA and CDR2 as SQIVND (reference sequence). CDR3 DNA: TGTGCCAGTAGTGGGTACGACAGGGGCGTTCAGCCCCAGCATTTT. Translated: CASSGYDRGVQPQHF.

This clonotype was found many times. This chain connects TRBV5-1 to TRBJ2-1; D remains unclear. CDR1 SGHRS and CDR2 YFSETQ come from the germline V gene. The CDR3 totals 15 residues. V was cut by 0 bases and J by 1 base, with 8 bases left in between. CDR3 sequence reads: CASSLGRPSYNEQFF. The CDR3 DNA sequence: TGCGCCAGCAGCTTGGGGCGGCCATCCTACAATGAGCAGTTCTTC.

This sequence joins TRBV28 and TRBJ2-1; TRBD2 matches at 10 bases. In germline, CDR1 is MDHEN, CDR2 SYDVKM. V was clipped by 6 bases and J by 7 bases; unmatched bases: 9. This CDR3 comprises 15 residues. CDR3 sequence reads: CASRWTSGGGNEQFF. The CDR3 DNA reads TGTGCCAGCAGGTGGACTAGCGGAGGGGGGAATGAGCAGTTCTTC. Drawing the rest from reference TRBV28 and TRBJ2-1, the complete variable domain is DVKVTQSSRYLVKRTGEKVFLECVQDMDHENMFWYRQDPGLGLRLIYFSYDVKMKEKGDIPEGYSVSREKKERFSLILESASTNQTSMYLCASRWTSGGGNEQFFGPGTRLTVL.

This clonotype was found many times. The V call is TRBV27, the J call TRBJ1-4; 7 bases line up with TRBD1. Trimming removed 8 bases from V and 8 bases from J; junction bases left unmatched: 11. Per the germline V gene, CDR1 is MNHEY and CDR2 is SMNVEV (reference sequence). This CDR3 spans 14 amino acids. CDR3 coding DNA: TGTGCCAGCTGTCAGGACAGGCCGACAGAAAAACTGTTTTTT. It is translated as CASCQDRPTEKLFF.

The sample holds many counts of this clonotype. The CDR3 coding sequence is TGCGCCAGCACCTCGCAGTCGGGGGGCCTAAATGAGCAGTTCTTC. It codes for CASTSQSGGLNEQFF. V gene TRBV5-1 combines with J gene TRBJ2-1; maybe TRBD2 (7 bases). The CDR3 has 15 amino acids. CDR1 is SGHRS and CDR2 is YFSETQ in the germline V gene. V was pared by 6 bases and J by 7 bases, with 20 bases between.

The sample holds many counts of this clonotype. The gene calls are TRBV7-9 and TRBJ2-1; 9 bases fit TRBD1. The V segment lost 5 bases and the J segment 6 bases; nucleotides outside the gene matches: 8. This CDR3 region has 15 residues. The germline V gene has CDR1 SEHNR and CDR2 FQNEAQ (reference sequence). Here the CDR3 reads CASSPGTGYGNEQFF. The DNA for the CDR3 is TGTGCCAGCAGCCCAGGGACAGGGTACGGCAATGAGCAGTTCTTC.